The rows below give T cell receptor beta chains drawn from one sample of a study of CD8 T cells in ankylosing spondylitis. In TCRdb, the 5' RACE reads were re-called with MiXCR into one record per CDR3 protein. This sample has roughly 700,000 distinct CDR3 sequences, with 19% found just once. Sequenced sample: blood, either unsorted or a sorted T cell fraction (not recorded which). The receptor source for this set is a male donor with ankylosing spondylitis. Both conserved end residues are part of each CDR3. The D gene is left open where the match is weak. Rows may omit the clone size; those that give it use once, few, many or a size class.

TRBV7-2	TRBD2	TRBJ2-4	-	TGTGCCAGCAGCCACCCCGGACTAGCGGCAGCCAAAAACATTCAGTACTTC	CASSHPGLAAAKNIQYF
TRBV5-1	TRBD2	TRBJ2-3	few	TGCGCCAGCAGCTTGGGGCGAGGACTAGCGGGAGTTTTTACGGATACGCAGTATTTT	CASSLGRGLAGVFTDTQYF
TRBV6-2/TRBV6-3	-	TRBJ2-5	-	TGTGCCACCAAAAGTGAGACCCAGTACTTC	CATKSETQYF
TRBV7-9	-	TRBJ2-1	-	TGTGCCAGCAGCTTAGCGCTAGGGGGGGACTACAATGAGCAGTTCTTC	CASSLALGGDYNEQFF
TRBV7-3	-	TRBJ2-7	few	TGTGCCAGCAGCGCCACTAGTAGGGCTGCGGACGAGCAGTACTTC	CASSATSRAADEQYF
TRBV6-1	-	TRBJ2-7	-	TGTGCCAGCAGTACCCTCGGAGGAGCCGTCCACGAGCAGTACTTC	CASSTLGGAVHEQYF
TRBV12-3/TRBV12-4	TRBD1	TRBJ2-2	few	TGTGCCAGCACCGGAACCCCAGGGGGAACCGGGGAGCTGTTTTTT	CASTGTPGGTGELFF
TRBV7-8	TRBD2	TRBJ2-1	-	TGTGCCAGCAGCGCACTAGCGGGGGGGAGCTCCTACAATGAGCAGTTCTTC	CASSALAGGSSYNEQFF
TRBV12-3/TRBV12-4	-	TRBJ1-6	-	TGTGCCAGCAGTGCCAACAGAGCCTCACCCCTCCACTTT	CASSANRASPLHF
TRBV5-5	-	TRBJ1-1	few	TGTGCCAGCAGCCGTCTGAGACAGTTGAACACTGAAGCTTTCTTT	CASSRLRQLNTEAFF
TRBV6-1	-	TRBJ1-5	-	TGTGCCAGCAGTGAGCCCAGGTCGGGCAATCAGCCCCAGCATTTT	CASSEPRSGNQPQHF
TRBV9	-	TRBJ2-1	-	TGTGCCAGCAGCGGTAAATTCTACAGGAATGAGCAGTTCTTC	CASSGKFYRNEQFF
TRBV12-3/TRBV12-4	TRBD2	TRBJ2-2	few	TGTGCCAGCACCGGGACTAGCGGGAGGAAGGGGACCGGGGAGCTGTTTTTT	CASTGTSGRKGTGELFF
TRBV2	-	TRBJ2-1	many	TGTGCCAGCAGTGGTGGCGGCAGCTCCTACAATGAGCAGTTCTTC	CASSGGGSSYNEQFF
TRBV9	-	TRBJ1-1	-	TGTGCCAGCACCTTCGGGGGGGAGAACACTGAAGCTTTCTTT	CASTFGGENTEAFF
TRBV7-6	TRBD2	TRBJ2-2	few	TGTGCCAGCAGCCCTACCGGGACTAGGGGCGGGGAGCTGTTTTTT	CASSPTGTRGGELFF
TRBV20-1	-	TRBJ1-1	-	TGCAGTGCTAGCCGAGAGGTAAACACTGAAGCTTTCTTT	CSASREVNTEAFF
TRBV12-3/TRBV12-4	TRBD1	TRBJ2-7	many	TGTGCCAGCAGTACACAGGGGTACGAGCAGTACTTC	CASSTQGYEQYF
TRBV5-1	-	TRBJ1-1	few	TGCGCCAGCAGCGAGGGACCAAATGTGAACACTGAAGCTTTCTTT	CASSEGPNVNTEAFF
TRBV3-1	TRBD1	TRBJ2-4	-	TGTGCCAGCAGCCCCCGACAGGGTAATTTCGCCAAAAACATTCAGTACTTC	CASSPRQGNFAKNIQYF
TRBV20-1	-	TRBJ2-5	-	TGCAGTGCTAGAGACGCCGACCCGGGGACCCAGTACTTC	CSARDADPGTQYF
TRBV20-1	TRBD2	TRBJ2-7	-	TGCAGTGGCTTCACTAGCGCCGAGCAGTACTTC	CSGFTSAEQYF
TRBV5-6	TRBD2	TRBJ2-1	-	TGTGCCAGCAGCTCGAGACTAGCGGTCTCCTACAATGAGCAGTTCTTC	CASSSRLAVSYNEQFF
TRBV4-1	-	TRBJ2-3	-	TGCGCCAGCAGCCAACAATCGAGAGATACGCAGTATTTT	CASSQQSRDTQYF
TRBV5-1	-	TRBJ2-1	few	TGCGCCAGCAGCTTGGTGGCAGGGAGCAATGAGCAGTTCTTC	CASSLVAGSNEQFF
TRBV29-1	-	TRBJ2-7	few	TGCAGCGTTGACTTACCCCCCGGCGAGCAGTACTTC	CSVDLPPGEQYF
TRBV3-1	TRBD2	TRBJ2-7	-	TGTGCCAGCCGGCCCGGCGGGAGTGTTGGGGAGCAGTACTTC	CASRPGGSVGEQYF
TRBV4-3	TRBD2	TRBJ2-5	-	TGCGCCAGCAGCCCACCGGGAGCGGGGTACCAAGAGACCCAGTACTTC	CASSPPGAGYQETQYF
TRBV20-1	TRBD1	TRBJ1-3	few	TGCAGTGCTAGCACAGGGGGCACTGGAAACACCATATATTTT	CSASTGGTGNTIYF
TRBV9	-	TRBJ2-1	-	TGTGCCAGCAGCGTAGGAGCAATTAGCTCCTACAATGAGCAGTTCTTC	CASSVGAISSYNEQFF
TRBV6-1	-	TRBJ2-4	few	TGTGCCGGATTGGACGGAGCCAAAAACATTCAGTACTTC	CAGLDGAKNIQYF
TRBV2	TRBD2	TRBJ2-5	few	TGTGCCAGCGGGACTAGCGGGGGGGCCGTCGAGACCCAGTACTTC	CASGTSGGAVETQYF
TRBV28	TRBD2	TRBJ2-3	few	TGTGCCAGCAGCCTCTCAGTGGGGACTAGCGGGGGAACAGATACGCAGTATTTT	CASSLSVGTSGGTDTQYF
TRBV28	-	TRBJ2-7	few	TGTGCCAGCAGTGGGGCAGGGGCGGGCTACGAGCAGTACTTC	CASSGAGAGYEQYF
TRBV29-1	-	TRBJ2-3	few	TGCAGCGTTGCGGGAGTAGGGACAAGTGGTACAGATACGCAGTATTTT	CSVAGVGTSGTDTQYF
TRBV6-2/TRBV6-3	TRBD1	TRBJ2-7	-	TGTGCCAGCAGCCGAACCTCGGGACAGTTACATTTAAGGGAGCAGTACTTC	CASSRTSGQLHLREQYF
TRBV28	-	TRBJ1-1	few	TGTGCCAGCACTGGATCGGACAGGAACACTGAAGCTTTCTTT	CASTGSDRNTEAFF
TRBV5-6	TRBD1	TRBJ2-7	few	TGTGCCAGCAGTCCCGGGACAGGGGGATCCCGGCAGTACTTC	CASSPGTGGSRQYF
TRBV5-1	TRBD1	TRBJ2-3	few	TGCGCCAGCAGCTCCAGGACAGGGGGGACAGATACGCAGTATTTT	CASSSRTGGTDTQYF
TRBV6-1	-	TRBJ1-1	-	TGTGCCAGCATTCGGTCAGGGAACACTGAAGCTTTCTTT	CASIRSGNTEAFF
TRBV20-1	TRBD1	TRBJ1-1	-	TGCAGTGCACCTACAGGGGCAGCTTTCTTT	CSAPTGAAFF
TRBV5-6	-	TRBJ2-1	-	TGTGCCAGCAGCCCGGCGGAGACAGGCCGATACAATGAGCAGTTCTTC	CASSPAETGRYNEQFF
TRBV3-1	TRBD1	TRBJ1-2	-	TGTGCCAGCACGCGACAGGGGTTGGACTATGGCTACACCTTC	CASTRQGLDYGYTF
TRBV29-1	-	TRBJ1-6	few	TGCAGCGCCCGGGAGGGGCTTAATTCACCCCTCCACTTT	CSAREGLNSPLHF
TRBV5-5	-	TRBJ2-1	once	TGTGCCAGCAGAGACAGTACTGACGCGCAGTTCTTC	CASRDSTDAQFF
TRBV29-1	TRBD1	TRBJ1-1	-	TGCAGCGTTGTGCGACAGGGTTGGACTGAAGCTTTCTTT	CSVVRQGWTEAFF
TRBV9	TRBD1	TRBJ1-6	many	TGTGCCAGCAGCGCGACAGGGGTCAATTCACCCCTCCACTTT	CASSATGVNSPLHF
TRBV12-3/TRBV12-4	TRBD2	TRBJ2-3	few	TGTGCCAGCAGTCTAGCGGGTATACAGGATACGCAGTATTTT	CASSLAGIQDTQYF
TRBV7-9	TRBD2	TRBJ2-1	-	TGTGCCAGCAGCCCTATGAGAGCGGGGAGGGAGAATGAGCAGTTCTTC	CASSPMRAGRENEQFF
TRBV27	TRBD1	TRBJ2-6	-	TGTGCCAGCAAACCCGGGACAGGGGGCGCCTTGTCTGGGGCCAACGTCCTGACTTTC	CASKPGTGGALSGANVLTF
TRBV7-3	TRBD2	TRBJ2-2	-	TGTGCCAGCAGCTGGCATCGGACTAGCGGGAGTTATACCGGGGAGCTGTTTTTT	CASSWHRTSGSYTGELFF
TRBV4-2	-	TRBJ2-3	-	TGTGCCAGCAGCCACGATAACAAGGAGGCAGATACGCAGTATTTT	CASSHDNKEADTQYF
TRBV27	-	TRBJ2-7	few	TGTGCCAGCAGGAGCCCCGGGGCCCCAACCCCGTTGATCTTC	CASRSPGAPTPLIF
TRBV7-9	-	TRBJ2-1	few	TGTGCCAGCATGAAGGAAAATGAGCAGTTCTTC	CASMKENEQFF
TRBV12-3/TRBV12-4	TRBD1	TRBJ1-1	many	TGTGCCAGCAGTACAGGGGATGGCAACACTGAAGCTTTCTTT	CASSTGDGNTEAFF
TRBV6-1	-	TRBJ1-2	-	TGTGCCAGCAGTGAAGCGGCCTTGGGGGGCCGTAACTATGGCTACACCTTC	CASSEAALGGRNYGYTF
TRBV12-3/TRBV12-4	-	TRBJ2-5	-	TGTGCCAGCAGTTCGATAGCCGACCAAGAGACCCAGTACTTC	CASSSIADQETQYF
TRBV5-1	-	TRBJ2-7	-	TGCGCCAGCAGCTTGGCGGGACCTTCATCGTCCTACGAGCAGTACTTC	CASSLAGPSSSYEQYF
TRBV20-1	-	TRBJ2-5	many	TGCAGTGCTAGAGATAGACGAGAGACCCAGTACTTC	CSARDRRETQYF
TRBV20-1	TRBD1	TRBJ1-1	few	TGCAGTGCCAGTCCGGAGGGACAGGTGATGAACACTGAAGCTTTCTTT	CSASPEGQVMNTEAFF